The 6 T cell receptor beta chains listed next were all sequenced from one sample in a study of blood T cell repertoires in COVID-19. Generated by immunoSEQ multiplex PCR, the TCRdb table keeps only in-frame clones and is missing some. The repertoire consists of over 50,000 clones, with approximately 80% occurring once and the leading ten covering around 6.4%. Sequenced material: peripheral blood. The receptors come from a woman aged 50 to 65 with active or convalescent COVID-19.

The chain has TRBV7-9 and TRBJ2-1; TRBD2 matches at 7 bases. Germline-derived CDR1 and CDR2 are SEHNR and FQNEAQ (reference sequence). The length of the CDR3 is 15 residues. V lost 5 bases, J lost 5 bases, and 9 bases stayed unmatched. The CDR3 protein is CASSPVGGIHNEQFF. As DNA, the CDR3 is TGTGCCAGCAGCCCAGTGGGAGGGATCCACAATGAGCAGTTCTTC.

V usage is TRBV7-2 and J usage is TRBJ2-7; 13 nucleotides align to TRBD2. Looked up from germline, CDR1 is SGHTA and CDR2 is FQGNSA. Trimming at V came to 5 bases and at J to 6 bases, leaving 4 bases not matched to a gene. This CDR3 comprises 14 residues. The CDR3: CASSRTSGSPEQYF. In nucleotides, the CDR3 is TGTGCCAGCAGCAGGACTAGCGGGAGTCCCGAGCAGTACTTC.

This clone was counted only a few times. This chain links TRBV5-1 with TRBJ2-2; D gene uncertain. This CDR3 is built from 18 residues. CDR1 and CDR2 (germline): SGHRS, YFSETQ. V shed 2 bases and J shed 3 bases, with 20 bases lying between them. This CDR3 is CASSFSPPGDTYTGELFF. The DNA of the CDR3 is TGCGCCAGCAGCTTCTCCCCTCCCGGCGACACCTACACCGGGGAGCTGTTTTTT.

A single count supports this clone. The rearrangement uses TRBV6-2 or TRBV6-3 and TRBJ2-1; 11 positions match TRBD2. The germline V gene encodes CDR1 MNHEY and CDR2 SVGEGT. The CDR3 runs 18 residues. V lost 2 bases and J lost 2; bases outside the gene matches: 8. The CDR3 region has the DNA TGTGCCAGCAGTTACCCACTAGCGGGAGCAGAGACCTACAATGAGCAGTTCTTC. It is translated as CASSYPLAGAETYNEQFF.

This chain links TRBV5-1 with TRBJ1-1, with TRBD1 as a possible D gene (6 bases). CDR3 length equals 15 residues. Germline V gives CDR1 SGHRS, CDR2 YFSETQ. Trimming took 4 bases from V and 5 from J, leaving 18 bases between them. The CDR3 DNA reads as TGCGCCAGCAGCGAGGGACACGGGATCGGTACTGAAGCTTTCTTT. Translating it yields CASSEGHGIGTEAFF.

The genes are TRBV4-1 and TRBJ1-5; D gene uncertain. The CDR3 has 17 amino acids. Trimming cost V 1 base and J 2 bases, with 15 bases left between them. Germline CDR1 reads MGHRA; CDR2 reads YSYEKL. The CDR3 reads CASSQAGIPRGNQPQHF. CDR3 nucleotides: TGCGCCAGCAGCCAAGCGGGGATACCGAGGGGCAATCAGCCCCAGCATTTT.